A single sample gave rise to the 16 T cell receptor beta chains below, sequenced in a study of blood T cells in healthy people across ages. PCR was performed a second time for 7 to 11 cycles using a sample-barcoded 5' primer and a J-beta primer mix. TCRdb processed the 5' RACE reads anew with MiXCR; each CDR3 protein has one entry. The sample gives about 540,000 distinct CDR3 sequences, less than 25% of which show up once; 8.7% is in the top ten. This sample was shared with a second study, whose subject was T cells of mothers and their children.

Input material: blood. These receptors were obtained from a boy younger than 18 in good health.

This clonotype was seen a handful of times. The CDR3 protein is CSARDGTVSGNTIYF. CDR3 bases: TGCAGTGCTAGAGATGGGACAGTCTCTGGAAACACCATATATTTT. The chain couples TRBV20-1 to TRBJ1-3; 7 bases match TRBD1. The V gene end was trimmed by 0 bases and the J gene end by 0 bases; junction bases not matched to a gene: 2. The CDR3 length is 15 residues. CDR1 DFQATT and CDR2 SNEGSKA come from the germline V gene (reference sequence).

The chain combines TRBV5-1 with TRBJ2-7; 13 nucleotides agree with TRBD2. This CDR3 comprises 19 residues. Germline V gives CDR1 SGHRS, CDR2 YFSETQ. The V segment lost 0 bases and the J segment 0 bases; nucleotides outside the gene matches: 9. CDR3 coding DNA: TGCGCCAGCAGCTTGGGGGGACTAGCGGGACCGTGGAGCTCCTACGAGCAGTACTTC. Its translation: CASSLGGLAGPWSSYEQYF. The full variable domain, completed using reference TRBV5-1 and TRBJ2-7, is KAGVTQTPRYLIKTRGQQVTLSCSPISGHRSVSWYQQTPGQGLQFLFEYFSETQRNKGNFPGRFSGRQFSNSRSEMNVSTLELGDSALYLCASSLGGLAGPWSSYEQYFGPGTRLTVT.

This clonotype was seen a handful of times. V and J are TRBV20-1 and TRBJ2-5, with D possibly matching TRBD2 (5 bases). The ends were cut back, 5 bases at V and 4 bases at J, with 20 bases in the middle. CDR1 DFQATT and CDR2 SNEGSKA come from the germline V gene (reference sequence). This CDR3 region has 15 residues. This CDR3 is CSAFRASGGAETQYF. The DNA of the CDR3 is TGCAGTGCTTTCCGGGCCTCCGGAGGTGCAGAGACCCAGTACTTC.

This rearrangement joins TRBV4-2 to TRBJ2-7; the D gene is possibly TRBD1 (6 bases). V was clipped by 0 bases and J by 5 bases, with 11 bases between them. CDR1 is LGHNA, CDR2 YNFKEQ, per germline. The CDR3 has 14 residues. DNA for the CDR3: TGTGCCAGCAGCCAAGATCCCAGGGGCCACGAGCAGTACTTC. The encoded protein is CASSQDPRGHEQYF.

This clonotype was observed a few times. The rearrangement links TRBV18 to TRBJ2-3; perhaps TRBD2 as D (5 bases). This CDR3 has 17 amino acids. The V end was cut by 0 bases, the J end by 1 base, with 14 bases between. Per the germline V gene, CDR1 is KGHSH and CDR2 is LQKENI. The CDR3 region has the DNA TGTGCCAGCTCACCACCGGGCGCTAGCTGGGGCACAGATACGCAGTATTTT. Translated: CASSPPGASWGTDTQYF.

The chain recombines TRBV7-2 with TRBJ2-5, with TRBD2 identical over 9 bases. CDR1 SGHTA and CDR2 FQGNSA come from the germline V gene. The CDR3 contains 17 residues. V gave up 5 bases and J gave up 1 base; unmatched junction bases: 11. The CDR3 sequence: CASSEPIAGAIQETQYF. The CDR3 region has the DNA TGTGCCAGCAGCGAACCAATAGCGGGGGCCATCCAAGAGACCCAGTACTTC.

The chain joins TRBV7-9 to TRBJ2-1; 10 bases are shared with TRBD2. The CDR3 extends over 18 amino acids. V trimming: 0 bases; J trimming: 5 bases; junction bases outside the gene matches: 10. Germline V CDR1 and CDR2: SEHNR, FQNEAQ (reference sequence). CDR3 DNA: TGTGCCAGCAGCTTAGCGGATGTAGCGGGGGGCCCTCACAATGAGCAGTTCTTC. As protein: CASSLADVAGGPHNEQFF.

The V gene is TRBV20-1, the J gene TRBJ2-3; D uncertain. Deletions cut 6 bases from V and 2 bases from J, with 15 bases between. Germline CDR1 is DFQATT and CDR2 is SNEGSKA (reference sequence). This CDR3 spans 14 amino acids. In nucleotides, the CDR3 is TGCAGTGCCGGAACTCATAGATACACAGATACGCAGTATTTT. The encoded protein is CSAGTHRYTDTQYF.

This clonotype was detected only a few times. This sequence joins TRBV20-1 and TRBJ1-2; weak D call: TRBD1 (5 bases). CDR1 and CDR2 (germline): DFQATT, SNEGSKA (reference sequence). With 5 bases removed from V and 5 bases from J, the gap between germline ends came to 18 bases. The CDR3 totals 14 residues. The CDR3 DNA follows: TGCAGTGCTGAGACCTCCGGGACCGATTATGGCTACACCTTC. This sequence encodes CSAETSGTDYGYTF.

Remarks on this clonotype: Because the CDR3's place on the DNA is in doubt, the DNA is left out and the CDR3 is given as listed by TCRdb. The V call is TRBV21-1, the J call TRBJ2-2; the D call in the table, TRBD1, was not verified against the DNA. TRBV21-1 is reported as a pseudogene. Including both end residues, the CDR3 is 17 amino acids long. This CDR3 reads CASSKVGEGAYTGELFF.

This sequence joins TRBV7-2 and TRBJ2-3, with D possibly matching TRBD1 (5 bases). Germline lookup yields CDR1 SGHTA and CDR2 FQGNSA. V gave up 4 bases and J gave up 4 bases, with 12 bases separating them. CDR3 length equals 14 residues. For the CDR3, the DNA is TGTGCCAGCAGCTGGGGCCAGGTAGCAGATACGCAGTATTTT. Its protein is CASSWGQVADTQYF. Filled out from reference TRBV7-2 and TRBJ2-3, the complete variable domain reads GAGVSQSPSNKVTEKGKDVELRCDPISGHTALYWYRQSLGQGLEFLIYFQGNSAPDKSGLPSDRFSAERTGGSVSTLTIQRTQQEDSAVYLCASSWGQVADTQYFGPGTRLTVL.

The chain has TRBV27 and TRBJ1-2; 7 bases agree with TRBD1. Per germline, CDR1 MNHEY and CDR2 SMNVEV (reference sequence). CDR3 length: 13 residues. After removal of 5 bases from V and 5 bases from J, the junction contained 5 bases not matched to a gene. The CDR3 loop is CASSPGTEYGYTF. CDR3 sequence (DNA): TGTGCCAGCAGTCCGGGGACAGAATATGGCTACACCTTC.

The chain's CDR3 is CSVPLRQGIYEQYF. Written as DNA, the CDR3 is TGCAGCGTCCCATTGAGACAGGGCATTTACGAGCAGTACTTC. V usage is TRBV29-1 and J usage is TRBJ2-4; 7 bases fit TRBD1. The last part of the DNA fits TRBJ2-7 better; the J call may be wrong. In germline, CDR1 is SQVTM, CDR2 ANQGSEA. The CDR3 sequence is 14 residues long.

The CDR3 bases are TGTGCCAGCAGCTCCCCGGGACAGCTCACCTACGAGCAGTACTTC. It specifies CASSSPGQLTYEQYF. This chain joins TRBV7-9 and TRBJ2-7, with TRBD1 matching 7 bases. The CDR3 extends over 15 amino acids. Losses at the gene ends were 4 bases for V and 2 bases for J; bases not matched to a gene: 8. CDR1 and CDR2 (germline): SEHNR, FQNEAQ (reference sequence).

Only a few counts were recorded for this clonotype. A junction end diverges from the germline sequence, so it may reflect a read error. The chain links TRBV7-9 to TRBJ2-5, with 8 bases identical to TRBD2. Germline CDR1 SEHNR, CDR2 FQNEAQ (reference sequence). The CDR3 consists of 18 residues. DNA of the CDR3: TGTGCCAGCAGCTTAGTCGGCCCTATAGCGGGGTACCAGGAGACCCAGTACTTC. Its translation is CASSLVGPIAGYQETQYF.

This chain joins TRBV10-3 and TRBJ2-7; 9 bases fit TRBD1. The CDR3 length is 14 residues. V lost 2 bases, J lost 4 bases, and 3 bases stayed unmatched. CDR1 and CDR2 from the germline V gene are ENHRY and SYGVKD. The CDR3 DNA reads TGTGCCATCAGTGAGGGACAGGGGAGGTACGAGCAGTACTTC. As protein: CAISEGQGRYEQYF.